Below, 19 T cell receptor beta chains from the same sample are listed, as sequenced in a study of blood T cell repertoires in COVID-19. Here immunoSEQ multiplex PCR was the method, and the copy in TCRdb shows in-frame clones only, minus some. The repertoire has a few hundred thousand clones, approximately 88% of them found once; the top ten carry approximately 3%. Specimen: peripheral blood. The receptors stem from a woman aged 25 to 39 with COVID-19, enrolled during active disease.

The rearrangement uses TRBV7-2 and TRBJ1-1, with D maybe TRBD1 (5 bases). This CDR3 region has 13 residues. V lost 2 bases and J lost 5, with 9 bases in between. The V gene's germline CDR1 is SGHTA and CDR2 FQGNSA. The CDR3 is CASSLSGGTEAFF. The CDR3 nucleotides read TGTGCCAGCAGCTTATCGGGGGGGACTGAAGCTTTCTTT. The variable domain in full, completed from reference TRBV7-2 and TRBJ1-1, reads GAGVSQSPSNKVTEKGKDVELRCDPISGHTALYWYRQSLGQGLEFLIYFQGNSAPDKSGLPSDRFSAERTGGSVSTLTIQRTQQEDSAVYLCASSLSGGTEAFFGQGTRLTVV.

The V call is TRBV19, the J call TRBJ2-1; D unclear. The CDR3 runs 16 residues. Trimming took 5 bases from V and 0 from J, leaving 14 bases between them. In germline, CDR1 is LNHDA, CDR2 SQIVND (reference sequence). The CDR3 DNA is TGTGCCAGTAGTCCAGCATTAAGGAGCTCCTACAATGAGCAGTTCTTC. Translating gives CASSPALRSSYNEQFF.

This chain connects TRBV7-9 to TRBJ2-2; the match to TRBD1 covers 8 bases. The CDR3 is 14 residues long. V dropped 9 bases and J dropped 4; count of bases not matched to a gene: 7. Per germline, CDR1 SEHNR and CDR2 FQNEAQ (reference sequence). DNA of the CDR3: TGTGCCAGAGAGAAGGACAGGGTCACCGGGGAGCTGTTTTTT. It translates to CAREKDRVTGELFF.

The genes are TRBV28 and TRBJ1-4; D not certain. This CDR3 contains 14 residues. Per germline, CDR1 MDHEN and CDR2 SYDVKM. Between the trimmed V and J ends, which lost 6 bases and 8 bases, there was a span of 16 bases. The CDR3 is CASSVQPREEKLFF. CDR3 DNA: TGTGCCAGCAGCGTCCAACCGCGTGAAGAAAAACTGTTTTTT.

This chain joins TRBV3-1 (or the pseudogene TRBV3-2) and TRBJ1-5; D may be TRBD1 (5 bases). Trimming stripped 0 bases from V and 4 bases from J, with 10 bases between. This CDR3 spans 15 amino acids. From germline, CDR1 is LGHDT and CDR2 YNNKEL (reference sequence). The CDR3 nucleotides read TGTGCCAGCAGCCAAGAATTGGGGGGGAATCAGCCCCAGCATTTT. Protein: CASSQELGGNQPQHF.

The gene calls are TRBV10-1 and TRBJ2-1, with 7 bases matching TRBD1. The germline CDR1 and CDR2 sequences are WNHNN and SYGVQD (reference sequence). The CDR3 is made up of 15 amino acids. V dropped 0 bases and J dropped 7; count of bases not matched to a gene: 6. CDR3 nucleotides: TGCGCCAGCAGTGAGTCGCAGGGGGTACTTAATGAGCAGTTCTTC. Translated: CASSESQGVLNEQFF.

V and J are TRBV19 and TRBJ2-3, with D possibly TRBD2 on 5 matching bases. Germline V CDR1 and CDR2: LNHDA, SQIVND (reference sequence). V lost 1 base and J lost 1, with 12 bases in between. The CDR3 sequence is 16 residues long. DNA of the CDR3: TGTGCCAGTAGTATAGGAAGCGGTGAGGGCACAGATACGCAGTATTTT. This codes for CASSIGSGEGTDTQYF. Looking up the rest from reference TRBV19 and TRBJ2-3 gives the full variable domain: DGGITQSPKYLFRKEGQNVTLSCEQNLNHDAMYWYRQDPGQGLRLIYYSQIVNDFQKGDIAEGYSVSREKKESFPLTVTSAQKNPTAFYLCASSIGSGEGTDTQYFGPGTRLTVL.

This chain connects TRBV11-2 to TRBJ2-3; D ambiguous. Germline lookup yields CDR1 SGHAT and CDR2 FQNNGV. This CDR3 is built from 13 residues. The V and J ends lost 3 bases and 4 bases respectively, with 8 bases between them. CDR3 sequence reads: CASSLAPPDTQYF. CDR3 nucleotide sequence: TGTGCCAGCAGCTTGGCCCCCCCAGATACGCAGTATTTT.

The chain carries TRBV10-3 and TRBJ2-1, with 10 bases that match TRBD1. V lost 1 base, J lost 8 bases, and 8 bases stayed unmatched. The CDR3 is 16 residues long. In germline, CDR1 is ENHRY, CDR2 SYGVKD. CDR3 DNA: TGTGCCATCAGTGAGTTAGACAGGGGGCGCGGGGATGAGCAGTTCTTC. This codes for CAISELDRGRGDEQFF.

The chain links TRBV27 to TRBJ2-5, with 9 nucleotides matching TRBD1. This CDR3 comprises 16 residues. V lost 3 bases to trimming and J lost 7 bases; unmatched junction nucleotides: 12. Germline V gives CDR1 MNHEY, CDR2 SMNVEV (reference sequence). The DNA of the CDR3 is TGTGCCAGCAGTTTCTCCGGACAGGGGCGCCGGTGGACCCAGTACTTC. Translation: CASSFSGQGRRWTQYF.

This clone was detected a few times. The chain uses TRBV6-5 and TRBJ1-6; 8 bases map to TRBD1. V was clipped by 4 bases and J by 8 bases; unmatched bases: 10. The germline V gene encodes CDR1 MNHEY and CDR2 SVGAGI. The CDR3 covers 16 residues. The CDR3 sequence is CASSSQPGTGHSPLHF. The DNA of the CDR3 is TGTGCCAGCAGTTCCCAACCCGGGACAGGCCATTCACCCCTCCACTTT.

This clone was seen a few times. The CDR3: CASGLMEAWEVYTEAFF. The CDR3 coding sequence is TGTGCTAGTGGTTTAATGGAGGCCTGGGAGGTGTACACTGAAGCTTTCTTT. The V gene is TRBV12-5, the J gene TRBJ1-1; no definite D call. CDR1 and CDR2 (germline): LGHNT, FRNRAP. The V and J ends lost 3 bases and 3 bases respectively, with 20 bases between them. The CDR3 is 17 amino acids.

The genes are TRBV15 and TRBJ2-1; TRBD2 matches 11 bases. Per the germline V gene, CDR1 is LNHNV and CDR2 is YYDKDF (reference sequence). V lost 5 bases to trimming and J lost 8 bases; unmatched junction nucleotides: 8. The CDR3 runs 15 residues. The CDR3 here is CATSGLAGGSDEQFF. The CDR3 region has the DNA TGTGCCACCAGCGGTCTAGCGGGAGGTTCGGATGAGCAGTTCTTC.

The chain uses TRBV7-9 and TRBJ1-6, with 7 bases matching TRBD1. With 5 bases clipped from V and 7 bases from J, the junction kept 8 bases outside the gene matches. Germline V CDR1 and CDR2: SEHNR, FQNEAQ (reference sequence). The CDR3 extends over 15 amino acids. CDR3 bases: TGTGCCAGCAGCCCCGGGACAGAAGCAAATTCACCCCTCCACTTT. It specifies CASSPGTEANSPLHF. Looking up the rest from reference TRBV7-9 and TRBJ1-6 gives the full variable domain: DTGVSQNPRHKITKRGQNVTFRCDPISEHNRLYWYRQTLGQGPEFLTYFQNEAQLEKSRLLSDRFSAERPKGSFSTLEIQRTEQGDSAMYLCASSPGTEANSPLHFGNGTRLTVT.

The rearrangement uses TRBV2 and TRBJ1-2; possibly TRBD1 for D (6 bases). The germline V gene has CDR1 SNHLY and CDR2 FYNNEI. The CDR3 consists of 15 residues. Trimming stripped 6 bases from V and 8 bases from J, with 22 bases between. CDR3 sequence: CASSGTFSDNEGYTF. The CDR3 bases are TGTGCCAGCAGCGGGACATTTTCTGATAATGAGGGCTACACCTTC.

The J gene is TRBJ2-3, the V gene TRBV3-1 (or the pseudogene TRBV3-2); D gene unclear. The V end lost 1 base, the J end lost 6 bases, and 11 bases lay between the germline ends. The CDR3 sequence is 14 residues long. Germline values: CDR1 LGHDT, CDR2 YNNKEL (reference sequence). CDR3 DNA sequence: TGTGCCAGCAGCCAAGGTTATCGGGTGGATACGCAGTATTTT. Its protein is CASSQGYRVDTQYF.

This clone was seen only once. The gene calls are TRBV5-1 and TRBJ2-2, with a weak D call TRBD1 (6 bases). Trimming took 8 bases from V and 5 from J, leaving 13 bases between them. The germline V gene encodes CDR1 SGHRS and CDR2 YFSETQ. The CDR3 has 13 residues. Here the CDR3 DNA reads TGCGCCAGTCAACCCAGGGGTACCGGGGAGCTGTTTTTT. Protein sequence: CASQPRGTGELFF.

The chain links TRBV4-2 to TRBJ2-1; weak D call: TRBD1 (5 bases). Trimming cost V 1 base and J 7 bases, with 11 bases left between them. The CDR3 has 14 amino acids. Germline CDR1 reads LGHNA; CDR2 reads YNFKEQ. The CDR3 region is CASSQGTGLNEQFF. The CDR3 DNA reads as TGTGCCAGCAGCCAAGGAACAGGTCTAAATGAGCAGTTCTTC.

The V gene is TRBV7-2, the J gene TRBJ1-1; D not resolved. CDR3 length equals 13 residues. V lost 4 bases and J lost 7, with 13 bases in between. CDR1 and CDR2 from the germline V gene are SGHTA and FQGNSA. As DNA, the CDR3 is TGTGCCAGCAGCTCGACGGAGGTATTTGAAGCTTTCTTT. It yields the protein CASSSTEVFEAFF.